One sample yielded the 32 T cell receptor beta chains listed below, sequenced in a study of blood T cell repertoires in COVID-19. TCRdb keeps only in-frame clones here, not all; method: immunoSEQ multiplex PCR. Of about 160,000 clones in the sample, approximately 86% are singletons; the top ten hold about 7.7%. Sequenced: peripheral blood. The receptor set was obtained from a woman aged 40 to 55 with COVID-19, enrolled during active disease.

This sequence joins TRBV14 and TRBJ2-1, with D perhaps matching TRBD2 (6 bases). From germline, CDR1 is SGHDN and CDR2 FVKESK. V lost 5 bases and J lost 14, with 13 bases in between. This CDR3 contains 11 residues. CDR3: CASSAGFLEFF. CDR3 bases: TGTGCCAGCAGCGCGGGGTTTCTGGAGTTCTTC.

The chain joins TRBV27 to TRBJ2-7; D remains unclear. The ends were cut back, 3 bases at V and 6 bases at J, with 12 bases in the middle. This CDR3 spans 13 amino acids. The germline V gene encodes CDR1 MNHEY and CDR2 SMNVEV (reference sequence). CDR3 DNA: TGTGCCAGCAGTTTGACTGGAGTACGCGAGCAGTACTTC. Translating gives CASSLTGVREQYF.

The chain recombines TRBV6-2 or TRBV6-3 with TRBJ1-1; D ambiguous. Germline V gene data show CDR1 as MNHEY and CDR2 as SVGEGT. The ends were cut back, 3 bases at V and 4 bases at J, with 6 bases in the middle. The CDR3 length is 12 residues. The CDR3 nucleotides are TGTGCCAGCAGTTATAGCGTCACTGAAGCTTTCTTT. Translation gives CASSYSVTEAFF.

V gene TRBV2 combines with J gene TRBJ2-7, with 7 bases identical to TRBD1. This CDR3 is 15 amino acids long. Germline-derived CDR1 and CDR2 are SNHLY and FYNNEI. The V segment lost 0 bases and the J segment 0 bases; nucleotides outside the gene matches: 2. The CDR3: CASSEAGTASYEQYF. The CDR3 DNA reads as TGTGCCAGCAGTGAAGCCGGGACAGCCTCCTACGAGCAGTACTTC.

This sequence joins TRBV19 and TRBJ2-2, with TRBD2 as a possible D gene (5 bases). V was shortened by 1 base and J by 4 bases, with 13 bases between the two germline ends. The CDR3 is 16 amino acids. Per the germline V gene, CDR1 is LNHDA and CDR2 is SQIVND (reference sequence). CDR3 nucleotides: TGTGCCAGTAGTATAGCTCCATGGGAGCCCACCGGGGAGCTGTTTTTT. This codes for CASSIAPWEPTGELFF.

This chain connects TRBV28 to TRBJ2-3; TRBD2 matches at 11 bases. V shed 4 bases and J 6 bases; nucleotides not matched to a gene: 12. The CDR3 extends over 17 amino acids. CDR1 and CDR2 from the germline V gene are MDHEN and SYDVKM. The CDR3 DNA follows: TGTGCCAGCAGTTCCCTACTAGCGGGAGTTTCTACTGATACGCAGTATTTT. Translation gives CASSSLLAGVSTDTQYF.

This chain's CDR3 is CASSLRAQQDANEQFF. In DNA form, the CDR3 reads TGTGCCAGCAGCTTAAGGGCGCAACAGGACGCAAATGAGCAGTTCTTC. The chain recombines TRBV7-3 with TRBJ2-1, with D perhaps TRBD1 (5 bases). Germline V gene sequence: CDR1 SGHTA, CDR2 FQGTGA. The CDR3 covers 16 residues. Deletions cut 1 base from V and 7 bases from J, with 17 bases between.

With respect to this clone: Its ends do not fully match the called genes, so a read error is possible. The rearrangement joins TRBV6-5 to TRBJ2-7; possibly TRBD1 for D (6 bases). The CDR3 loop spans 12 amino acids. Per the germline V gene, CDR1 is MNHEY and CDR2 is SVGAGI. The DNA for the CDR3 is TGTGTCAGCAGTTACCAGGGGTACGAGCAGTACTTC. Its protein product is CVSSYQGYEQYF.

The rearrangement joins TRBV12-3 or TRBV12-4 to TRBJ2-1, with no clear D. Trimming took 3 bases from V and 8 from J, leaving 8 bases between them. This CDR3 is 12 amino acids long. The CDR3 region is CASSFYSDEQFF. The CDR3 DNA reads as TGTGCCAGCAGTTTTTATAGTGATGAGCAGTTCTTC.

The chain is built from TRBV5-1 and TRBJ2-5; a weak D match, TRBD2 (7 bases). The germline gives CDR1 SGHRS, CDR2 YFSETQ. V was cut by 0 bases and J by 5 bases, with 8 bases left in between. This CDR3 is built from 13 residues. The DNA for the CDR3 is TGCGCCAGCAGCTTGGAGGGGGGGGAGACCCAGTACTTC. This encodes CASSLEGGETQYF.

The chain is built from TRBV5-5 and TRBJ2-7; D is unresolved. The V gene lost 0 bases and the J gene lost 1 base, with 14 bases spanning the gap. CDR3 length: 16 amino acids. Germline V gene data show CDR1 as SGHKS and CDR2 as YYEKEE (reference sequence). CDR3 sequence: CASSLAETTPSYEQYV. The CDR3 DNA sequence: TGTGCCAGCAGCTTGGCCGAGACAACACCTTCCTACGAGCAGTACGTC.

The CDR3: CASSAYQTGYNSPLHF. The CDR3 DNA reads TGTGCCAGCAGCGCATACCAGACAGGGTATAATTCACCCCTCCACTTT. The rearrangement links TRBV9 to TRBJ1-6; TRBD1 agrees at 7 bases. Germline V gene lookup returns CDR1 SGDLS and CDR2 YYNGEE. The junction had 7 bases not matched to a gene; V was cut back by 3 bases and J by 4 bases. The CDR3 length is 16 residues.

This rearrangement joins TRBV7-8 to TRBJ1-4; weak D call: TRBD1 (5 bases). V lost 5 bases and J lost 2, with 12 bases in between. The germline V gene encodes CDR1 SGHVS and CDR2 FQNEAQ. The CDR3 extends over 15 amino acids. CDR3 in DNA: TGTGCCAGCAGCGTCACGGGGACTACTAATGAAAAACTGTTTTTT. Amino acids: CASSVTGTTNEKLFF.

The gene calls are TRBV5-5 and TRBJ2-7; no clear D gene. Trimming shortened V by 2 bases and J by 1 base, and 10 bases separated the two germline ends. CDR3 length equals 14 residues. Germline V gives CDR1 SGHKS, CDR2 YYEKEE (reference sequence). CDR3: CASSFSRGSYEQYV. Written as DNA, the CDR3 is TGTGCCAGCAGCTTTTCCCGCGGATCCTACGAGCAGTACGTC.

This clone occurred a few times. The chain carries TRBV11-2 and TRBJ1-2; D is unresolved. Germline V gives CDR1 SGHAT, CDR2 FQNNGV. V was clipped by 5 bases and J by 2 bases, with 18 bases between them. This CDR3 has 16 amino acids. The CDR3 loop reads CASSPLETQTNYGYTF. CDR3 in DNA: TGTGCCAGCAGCCCGCTTGAGACACAGACGAACTATGGCTACACCTTC. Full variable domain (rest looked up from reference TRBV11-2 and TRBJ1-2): EAGVAQSPRYKIIEKRQSVAFWCNPISGHATLYWYQQILGQGPKLLIQFQNNGVVDDSQLPKDRFSAERLKGVDSTLKIQPAKLEDSAVYLCASSPLETQTNYGYTFGSGTRLTVV.

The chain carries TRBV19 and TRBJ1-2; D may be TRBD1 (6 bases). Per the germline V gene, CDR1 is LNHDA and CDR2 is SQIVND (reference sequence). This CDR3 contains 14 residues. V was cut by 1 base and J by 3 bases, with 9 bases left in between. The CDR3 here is CASSIVGADYGYTF. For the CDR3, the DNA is TGTGCCAGTAGTATAGTGGGGGCGGACTATGGCTACACCTTC.

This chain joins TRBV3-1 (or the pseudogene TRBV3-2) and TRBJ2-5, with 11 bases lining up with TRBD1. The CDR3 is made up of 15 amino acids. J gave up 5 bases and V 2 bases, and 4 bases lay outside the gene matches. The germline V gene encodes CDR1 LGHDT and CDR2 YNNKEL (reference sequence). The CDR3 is CASSQRDRGWETQYF. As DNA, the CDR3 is TGTGCCAGCAGCCAAAGGGACAGGGGGTGGGAGACCCAGTACTTC.

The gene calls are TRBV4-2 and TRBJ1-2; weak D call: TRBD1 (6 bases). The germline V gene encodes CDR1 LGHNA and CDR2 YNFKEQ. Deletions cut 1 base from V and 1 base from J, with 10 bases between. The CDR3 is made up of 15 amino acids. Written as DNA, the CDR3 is TGTGCCAGCAGCCAAGTCCGGACAGTTAACTATGGCTACACCTTC. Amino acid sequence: CASSQVRTVNYGYTF.

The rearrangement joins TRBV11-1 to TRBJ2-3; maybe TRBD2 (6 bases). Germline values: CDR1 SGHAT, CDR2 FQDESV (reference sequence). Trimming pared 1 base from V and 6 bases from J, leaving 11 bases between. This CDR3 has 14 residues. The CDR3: CASSLGAGGDTQYF. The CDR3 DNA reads TGTGCCAGCAGCTTAGGAGCGGGTGGGGATACGCAGTATTTT.

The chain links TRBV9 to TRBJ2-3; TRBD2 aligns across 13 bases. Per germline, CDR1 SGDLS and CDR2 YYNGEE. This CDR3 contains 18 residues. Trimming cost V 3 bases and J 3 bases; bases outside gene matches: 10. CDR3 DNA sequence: TGTGCCAGCAGCGAAGGACCCCCGGGACTAGCGGGGACAGATACGCAGTATTTT. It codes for CASSEGPPGLAGTDTQYF.

CDR3 in amino acids: CASSLLRDRDLVRNTEAFF. The CDR3 nucleotides are TGTGCCAGCAGCTTGTTACGGGACAGGGATTTGGTGAGGAACACTGAAGCTTTCTTT. The chain combines TRBV5-8 with TRBJ1-1; 9 bases agree with TRBD1. The CDR3 is 19 amino acids. Trimming took 1 base from V and 1 from J; bases not matched to a gene: 14. The germline CDR1 and CDR2 sequences are SGHTS and YDEGEE.

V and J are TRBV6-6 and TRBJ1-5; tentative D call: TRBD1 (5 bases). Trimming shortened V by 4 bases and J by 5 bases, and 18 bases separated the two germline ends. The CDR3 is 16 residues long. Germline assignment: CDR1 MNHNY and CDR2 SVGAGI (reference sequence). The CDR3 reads CASSWWQGVSDQPQHF. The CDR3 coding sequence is TGTGCCAGCAGTTGGTGGCAGGGTGTTTCGGATCAGCCCCAGCATTTT.

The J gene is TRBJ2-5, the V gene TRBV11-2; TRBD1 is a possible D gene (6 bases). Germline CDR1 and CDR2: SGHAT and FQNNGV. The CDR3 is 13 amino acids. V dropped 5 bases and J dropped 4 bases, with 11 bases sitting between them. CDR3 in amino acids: CASSPQGRETQYF. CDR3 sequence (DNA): TGTGCCAGCAGCCCCCAGGGGAGAGAGACCCAGTACTTC.

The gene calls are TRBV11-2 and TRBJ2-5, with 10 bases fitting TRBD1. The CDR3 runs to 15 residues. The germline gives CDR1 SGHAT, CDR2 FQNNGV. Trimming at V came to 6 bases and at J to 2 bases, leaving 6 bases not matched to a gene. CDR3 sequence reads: CASSTGQGHQETQYF. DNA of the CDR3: TGTGCCAGCAGTACGGGACAGGGGCATCAAGAGACCCAGTACTTC.

This CDR3 is CASSPRGQNQPQHF. DNA for the CDR3: TGTGCCAGCAGTCCCCGGGGACAGAATCAGCCCCAGCATTTT. The J gene is TRBJ1-5, the V gene TRBV6-5; 7 nucleotides line up with TRBD1. Germline CDR1 MNHEY, CDR2 SVGAGI. The CDR3 extends over 14 amino acids. The V and J ends lost 5 bases and 4 bases, in that order; junction bases with no gene match: 5.

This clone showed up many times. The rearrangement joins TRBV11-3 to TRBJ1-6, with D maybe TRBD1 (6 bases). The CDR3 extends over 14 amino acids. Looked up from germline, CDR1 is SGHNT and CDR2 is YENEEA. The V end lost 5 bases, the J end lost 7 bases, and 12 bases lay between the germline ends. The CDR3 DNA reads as TGTGCCAGCAGCCGAACAGGGACCAATTCACCCCTCCACTTT. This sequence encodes CASSRTGTNSPLHF. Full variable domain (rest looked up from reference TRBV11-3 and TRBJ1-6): EAGVVQSPRYKIIEKKQPVAFWCNPISGHNTLYWYLQNLGQGPELLIRYENEEAVDDSQLPKDRFSAERLKGVDSTLKIQPAELGDSAVYLCASSRTGTNSPLHFGNGTRLTVT.

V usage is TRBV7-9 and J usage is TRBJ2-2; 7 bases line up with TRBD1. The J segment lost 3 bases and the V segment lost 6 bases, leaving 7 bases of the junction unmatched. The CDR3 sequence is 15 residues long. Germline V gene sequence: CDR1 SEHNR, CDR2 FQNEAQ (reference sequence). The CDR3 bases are TGTGCCAGCAGTCCCCGGACAGGCGACACCGGGGAGCTGTTTTTT. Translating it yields CASSPRTGDTGELFF.

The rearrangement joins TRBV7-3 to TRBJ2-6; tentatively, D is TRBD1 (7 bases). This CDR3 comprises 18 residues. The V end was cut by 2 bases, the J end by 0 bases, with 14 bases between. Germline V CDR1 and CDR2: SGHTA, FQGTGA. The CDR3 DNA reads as TGTGCCAGCAGCTTATCCCCAGGGGGGAGCTCTGGGGCCAACGTCCTGACTTTC. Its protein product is CASSLSPGGSSGANVLTF.

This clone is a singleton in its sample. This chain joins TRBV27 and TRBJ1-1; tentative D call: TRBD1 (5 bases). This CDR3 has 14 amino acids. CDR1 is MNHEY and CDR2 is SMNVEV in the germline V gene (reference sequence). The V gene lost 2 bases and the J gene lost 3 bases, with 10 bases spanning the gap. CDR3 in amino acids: CASSLNPGYTEAFF. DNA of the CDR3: TGTGCCAGCAGTTTAAATCCAGGGTACACTGAAGCTTTCTTT.

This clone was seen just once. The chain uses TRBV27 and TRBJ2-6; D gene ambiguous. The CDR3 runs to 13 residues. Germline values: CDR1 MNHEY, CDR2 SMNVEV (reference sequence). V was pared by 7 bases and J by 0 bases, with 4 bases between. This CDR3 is CASTRSGANVLTF. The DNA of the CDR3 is TGTGCCAGCACTCGCTCTGGGGCCAACGTCCTGACTTTC.

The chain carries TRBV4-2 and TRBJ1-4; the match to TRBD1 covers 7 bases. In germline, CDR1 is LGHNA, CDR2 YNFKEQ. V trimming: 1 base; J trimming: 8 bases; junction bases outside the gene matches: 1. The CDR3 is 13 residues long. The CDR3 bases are TGTGCCAGCAGCCAAGGGGGACAGGAAAAACTGTTTTTT. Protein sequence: CASSQGGQEKLFF.

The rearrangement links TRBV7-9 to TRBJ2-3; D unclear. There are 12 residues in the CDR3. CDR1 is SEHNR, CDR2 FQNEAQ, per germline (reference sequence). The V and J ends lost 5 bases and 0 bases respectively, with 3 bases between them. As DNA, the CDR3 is TGTGCCAGCAGCCCTAGCACAGATACGCAGTATTTT. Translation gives CASSPSTDTQYF.